The clone carrying this T cell receptor beta chain has more than one count but fewer than ten. The antigen remains unidentified. The CDR3 consists of 16 residues. Unmatched junction bases numbered 7, after V lost 4 bases and J lost 0 bases. The data originate from a study of T-cell reconstitution after alpha-beta-depleted transplantation in children. Notes on the study in general: Surviving recipient T cells and thymic progenitors produced the high day-60 TCRbeta diversity seen in some patients. After transplant, at about two months, alpha-beta T cells were reportedly derived from several hundred expanded graft clones. When one year had passed after transplant, most T-cell counts and diversity came from newly produced T cells.

Library preparation (for TCRbeta) was performed with unique molecular identifiers. TCRdb re-derived calls from the PCR reads in MiXCR, one entry per CDR3 protein. Of 700,000 to 850,000 distinct CDR3 sequences in the sample, about 15% were seen once. The clonotype originates from a male patient between 10 and 17 years old who had a stem cell transplant for acute lymphoblastic leukemia, so the T cells may come from the graft donor. This sequence joins TRBV12-3 or TRBV12-4 and TRBJ2-7, with 9 bases aligning to TRBD2. This specimen consisted of PBMCs, mostly from graft donor cells, obtained 360 days after TCRalphabeta/CD19-depleted stem cell transplant. CDR3 residues: CASSSRSGRSSYEQYF. CDR3 DNA sequence: TGTGCCAGCAGTTCCCGTAGCGGGAGAAGCTCCTACGAGCAGTACTTC.